This is a list of T cell receptor beta chains from one sample in a study of blood T cell repertoires in COVID-19. Profiling relied on immunoSEQ multiplex PCR, and the TCRdb table lists in-frame clones only, not all of them. The sample gives about 250,000 clones, over 70% of which show up once; under 30% is in the top ten. Sequencing input: peripheral blood. The receptors derive from a middle-aged man with acute or convalescent COVID-19. The CDR3 runs from the conserved cysteine through the conserved F or W. The D gene is left open where the match is weak. A clone size is listed for some rows: how often the clone was seen (once, few, many), or a class if it is expanded.

TRBV9,TRBD2,TRBJ2-3,few,CASGLAEPDTQYF,TGTGCCAGCGGACTAGCGGAGCCAGATACGCAGTATTTT
TRBV5-5,.,TRBJ1-1,.,CASSGTVNTEAFF,TGTGCCAGCAGCGGTACAGTGAACACTGAAGCTTTCTTT
TRBV19,.,TRBJ2-7,.,CASSIGRGSYEQYF,TGTGCCAGTAGTATAGGGCGGGGCTCCTACGAGCAGTACTTC
TRBV24-1,.,TRBJ2-1,.,CATSDSLGVQGRSNEQFF,TGTGCCACCAGTGATTCCCTCGGGGTGCAGGGGCGAAGCAATGAGCAGTTCTTC
TRBV6-2/TRBV6-3,TRBD2,TRBJ2-1,.,CASSGSGLASDYEQFF,TGTGCCAGCAGTGGGTCCGGACTAGCCTCTGATTATGAGCAGTTCTTC
TRBV11-1,TRBD1,TRBJ2-1,.,CASSPDRAYNEQFF,TGTGCCAGCTCCCCGGACAGGGCCTACAATGAGCAGTTCTTC
TRBV28,.,TRBJ1-3,.,CASSPQGVSGNTIYF,TGTGCCAGCAGTCCACAGGGTGTCTCTGGAAACACCATATATTTT
TRBV5-1,TRBD1,TRBJ2-7,.,CASSPEGQTYEQYF,TGCGCCAGCAGCCCCGAGGGACAGACCTACGAGCAGTACTTC
TRBV30,TRBD2,TRBJ2-1,.,CAWDISGLGSNEQFF,TGTGCCTGGGACATATCGGGACTAGGCAGCAATGAGCAGTTCTTC
TRBV30,.,TRBJ1-4,.,CAWGRRGGEEKLFF,TGTGCCTGGGGCCGCCGGGGGGGAGAGGAAAAACTGTTTTTT
TRBV28,.,TRBJ1-2,.,CASSLGRSNYGYTF,TGTGCCAGCAGTTTGGGCAGGTCTAACTATGGCTACACCTTC
TRBV18,.,TRBJ1-1,.,CASSPREHSNTEAFF,TGTGCCAGCTCACCGAGGGAACACTCGAACACTGAAGCTTTCTTT
TRBV28,TRBD2,TRBJ2-1,.,CASILTSGYNEQFF,TGTGCCAGCATCCTGACTAGCGGCTACAATGAGCAGTTCTTC
TRBV7-3,TRBD1,TRBJ2-7,.,CASSLWTGPNYEQYF,TGTGCCAGCAGCTTATGGACAGGGCCAAACTACGAGCAGTACTTC
TRBV4-2,TRBD2,TRBJ2-2,.,CASSHVSSGRAPGGELFF,TGTGCCAGCAGCCATGTTTCTAGCGGGAGGGCTCCGGGCGGGGAGCTGTTTTTT
TRBV18,TRBD2,TRBJ2-1,.,CASSPPLAGADNEQFF,TGTGCCAGCTCACCACCTCTAGCGGGAGCTGACAATGAGCAGTTCTTC
TRBV12-5,.,TRBJ2-7,few,CASGLGEDYISYEQYF,TGTGCTAGTGGTCTGGGGGAAGACTATATCTCCTACGAGCAGTACTTC
TRBV3-1/TRBV3-2,.,TRBJ2-3,once,CASSLTGSSDTQYF,TGTGCCAGCAGCCTTACAGGGAGCTCAGATACGCAGTATTTT
TRBV28,TRBD2,TRBJ2-1,.,CASRGLAGVLGSYNEQFF,TGTGCCAGCAGGGGACTAGCGGGAGTACTAGGGAGCTACAATGAGCAGTTCTTC
TRBV5-6,TRBD1,TRBJ2-3,few,CASSLPGQNTDTQYF,TGTGCCAGCAGCCTGCCGGGACAGAATACAGATACGCAGTATTTT
TRBV7-2,TRBD2,TRBJ2-3,.,CASSFRLAGSTDTQYF,TGTGCCAGCAGCTTTAGACTAGCGGGAAGCACAGATACGCAGTATTTT
TRBV19,.,TRBJ1-1,.,CASSIRNTEAFF,TGTGCCAGTAGTATCCGTAACACTGAAGCTTTCTTT
TRBV27,TRBD1,TRBJ2-1,once,CASSLNAPRGQALFLLYNEQFF,TGTGCCAGCAGTTTAAACGCCCCTCGGGGACAGGCTCTCTTCTTGCTCTACAATGAGCAGTTCTTC
TRBV19,.,TRBJ2-5,.,CASRGGYQETQYF,TGTGCCAGTAGGGGCGGGTACCAAGAGACCCAGTACTTC
TRBV2,.,TRBJ1-6,.,CASTPRQDNSPLHF,TGTGCCAGCACCCCACGACAGGATAATTCACCCCTCCACTTT
TRBV5-1,.,TRBJ1-6,few,CASSLGLGQGNSPLHF,TGCGCCAGCAGCTTGGGCCTAGGGCAGGGTAATTCACCCCTCCACTTT
TRBV10-3,TRBD1,TRBJ2-7,once,CAARRGQGIHEQYF,TGTGCCGCCCGAAGGGGACAGGGTATCCACGAGCAGTACTTC
TRBV5-6,.,TRBJ2-1,.,CASSLEIDSFSYNEQFF,TGTGCCAGCAGCTTAGAAATTGACAGCTTCTCCTACAATGAGCAGTTCTTC
TRBV7-2,.,TRBJ2-2,.,CASSVWDSRSPGELFF,TGTGCCAGCAGCGTTTGGGACTCCCGATCCCCCGGGGAGCTGTTTTTT
TRBV14,TRBD2,TRBJ2-1,.,CASSQAFVWTSGEQFF,TGTGCCAGCAGCCAAGCTTTCGTTTGGACTAGCGGTGAGCAGTTCTTC
TRBV25-1,.,TRBJ1-4,.,CASSEGRWGVNEKLFF,TGTGCCAGCAGTGAGGGACGTTGGGGGGTAAATGAAAAACTGTTTTTT
TRBV2,TRBD2,TRBJ2-3,many,CASKREWGTDTQYF,TGTGCCAGCAAGCGGGAGTGGGGCACAGATACGCAGTATTTT
TRBV29-1,TRBD1,TRBJ1-2,.,CSVDRGNRSGYTF,TGCAGCGTGGACAGGGGTAACAGGTCTGGCTACACCTTC
TRBV12-3/TRBV12-4,.,TRBJ1-1,once,CASSFLFNTEAFF,TGTGCCAGCAGTTTCCTCTTCAACACTGAAGCTTTCTTT
TRBV7-2,TRBD1,TRBJ2-5,.,CASSSSRDRGETQYF,TGTGCCAGCAGCTCGTCCCGGGACAGGGGGGAGACCCAGTACTTC
TRBV14,TRBD2,TRBJ2-1,once,CASSQEVGLVFNEQFF,TGTGCCAGCAGCCAAGAAGTCGGACTAGTTTTCAATGAGCAGTTCTTC
TRBV5-1,TRBD1,TRBJ2-1,.,CASSLGLGTGTHYNEQFF,TGCGCCAGCAGCTTGGGGTTGGGGACAGGGACTCACTACAATGAGCAGTTCTTC
TRBV11-2,.,TRBJ2-6,.,CASYRLGANVLTF,TGTGCCAGTTACAGGTTAGGGGCCAACGTCCTGACTTTC
TRBV10-3,.,TRBJ1-6,.,CAIMESLNSPLHF,TGTGCCATCATGGAGAGCCTCAATTCACCCCTCCACTTT
TRBV19,TRBD2,TRBJ2-7,.,CASSTLADAYEQYF,TGTGCCAGTAGTACGCTAGCGGATGCCTACGAGCAGTACTTC
TRBV3-1/TRBV3-2,TRBD1,TRBJ1-1,many,CASSGQANTEAFF,TGTGCCAGCAGCGGACAGGCGAACACTGAAGCTTTCTTT
TRBV15,.,TRBJ2-1,.,CATSRVGSATYNEQFF,TGTGCCACCAGCAGAGTCGGAAGCGCCACCTACAATGAGCAGTTCTTC
TRBV7-3,.,TRBJ1-1,.,CASSLNRDTEAFF,TGTGCCAGCAGCTTAAACCGCGACACTGAAGCTTTCTTT
TRBV5-4,TRBD1,TRBJ2-2,.,CASSPRDRDTGELFF,TGTGCCAGCAGCCCTCGGGACAGGGACACCGGGGAGCTGTTTTTT
TRBV5-4,.,TRBJ2-1,once,CASSLMPSANEQFF,TGTGCCAGCAGCTTAATGCCCAGCGCCAATGAGCAGTTCTTC
TRBV19,.,TRBJ1-2,.,CASSITGADYGYTF,TGTGCCAGTAGTATTACTGGGGCGGACTATGGCTACACCTTC
TRBV7-9,.,TRBJ1-3,.,CASSFSLSGNTIYF,TGTGCCAGCAGCTTTTCTCTCTCTGGAAACACCATATATTTT
TRBV10-3,TRBD2,TRBJ2-7,.,CAISAGLAAYEQYF,TGTGCCATCAGCGCGGGACTAGCGGCCTACGAGCAGTACTTC
TRBV5-1,TRBD1,TRBJ1-2,.,CASSLSVNRDSFDGYTF,TGCGCCAGCAGCCTAAGTGTCAACCGGGACAGCTTCGATGGCTACACCTTC
TRBV4-1,TRBD1,TRBJ1-5,.,CASSQEGGAHQPQHF,TGCGCCAGCAGCCAAGAAGGGGGCGCACACCAGCCCCAGCATTTT
TRBV10-2,TRBD1,TRBJ1-2,once,CASRGQGLKDGYTF,TGCGCCAGCAGGGGACAGGGGTTGAAGGATGGCTACACCTTC
TRBV3-1/TRBV3-2,.,TRBJ2-7,.,CASRPFGGAYEQYF,TGTGCCAGCAGACCCTTTGGAGGGGCCTACGAGCAGTACTTC
TRBV14,.,TRBJ1-4,.,CASSQRGGGSEKLFF,TGTGCCAGCAGCCAGAGAGGTGGGGGGAGTGAAAAACTGTTTTTT
TRBV18,.,TRBJ2-5,few,CASSPNGQETQYF,TGTGCCAGCTCACCAAACGGTCAAGAGACCCAGTACTTC
TRBV11-3,TRBD1,TRBJ2-7,.,CASSLVGTGINEQYF,TGTGCCAGCAGCTTAGTCGGGACAGGGATAAACGAGCAGTACTTC
TRBV7-2,TRBD1,TRBJ1-6,.,CASSSGGQAYNSPLHF,TGTGCCAGCAGCTCCGGCGGACAGGCTTACAATTCACCCCTCCACTTT
TRBV27,TRBD1,TRBJ1-2,.,CASSLSPPAGGRGYTF,TGTGCCAGCAGTTTATCCCCCCCGGCAGGGGGTCGGGGCTACACCTTC